One and the same sample provided the 23 T cell receptor beta chains below, sequenced in a study of blood T cells in healthy people across ages. It was with a sample-barcoded 5' primer and a J-beta primer mix that a second PCR of roughly 7 to 12 cycles was run. TCRdb redid the calling of the 5' RACE reads with MiXCR, one entry per CDR3 protein. This sample yields fewer than 700,000 distinct CDR3 sequences, of which around half are seen a single time; around 23% belongs to the top ten. The sample taken for sequencing was blood. The receptors here all came from a man of 80 years or more in good health.

This chain links TRBV12-3 or TRBV12-4 with TRBJ2-7; no clear D. V was pared by 5 bases and J by 2 bases, with 10 bases between. CDR3 size: 13 residues. The CDR3 DNA follows: TGTGCCAGCAGTCCCGGTTGGACCTACGAGCAGTACTTC. Its translation: CASSPGWTYEQYF.

The chain links TRBV7-9 to TRBJ1-2; D is perhaps TRBD1 (5 bases). The germline V gene has CDR1 SEHNR and CDR2 FQNEAQ (reference sequence). With 6 bases removed from V and 4 bases from J, the gap between germline ends came to 9 bases. CDR3 size: 12 residues. The CDR3 DNA follows: TGTGCCAGCAGGGGGGACGGCTATGGCTACACCTTC. It is translated as CASRGDGYGYTF.

Of note for this clonotype: A read error is possible here, since a much larger clone lies one base away. V and J are TRBV6-5 and TRBJ2-1; 9 nucleotides align to TRBD2. The CDR3 spans 15 residues. V lost 2 bases to trimming and J lost 10 bases; unmatched junction nucleotides: 9. The germline V gene encodes CDR1 MNHEY and CDR2 SVGAGI. CDR3 in amino acids: CASSYIVAGAYEQFF. The CDR3 nucleotides read TGTGCCAGCAGTTACATCGTAGCGGGAGCCTACGAGCAGTTCTTC.

V is TRBV20-1 and J is TRBJ2-1, with 14 bases aligning to TRBD2. Germline assignment: CDR1 DFQATT and CDR2 SNEGSKA (reference sequence). The CDR3 contains 17 residues. The J segment lost 8 bases and the V segment lost 6 bases, leaving 15 bases of the junction unmatched. The CDR3 protein is CSAPNHPTSGRADEQFF. DNA of the CDR3: TGCAGTGCCCCGAACCATCCGACTAGCGGGAGGGCCGATGAGCAGTTCTTC.

This clonotype was detected many times. The chain is built from TRBV18 and TRBJ1-2; D possibly corresponds to TRBD1 (6 bases). In germline, CDR1 is KGHSH, CDR2 LQKENI. The CDR3 sequence is 13 residues long. The V end lost 1 base, the J end lost 6 bases, and 9 bases lay between the germline ends. The CDR3 loop reads CASSPQGVDGYTF. The DNA of the CDR3 is TGTGCCAGCTCACCACAGGGGGTCGATGGCTACACCTTC.

The genes are TRBV15 and TRBJ1-4, with a tentative D call TRBD1 (6 bases). The germline V and J ends were trimmed by 2 bases and 8 bases, with 12 bases remaining between them. CDR1 and CDR2 from the germline V gene are LNHNV and YYDKDF (reference sequence). The CDR3 is 14 amino acids. In DNA form, the CDR3 reads TGTGCCACCAGCAGATCCAGGGGAGAGGAAAAACTGTTTTTT. This codes for CATSRSRGEEKLFF.

This chain links TRBV27 with TRBJ1-3, with D perhaps TRBD1 (5 bases). In germline, CDR1 is MNHEY, CDR2 SMNVEV (reference sequence). With 8 bases removed from V and 3 bases from J, the gap between germline ends came to 11 bases. The CDR3 totals 13 residues. The DNA of the CDR3 is TGTGCCAGCGGGGGGTATAATGGAAACACCATATATTTT. Translating gives CASGGYNGNTIYF.

In its sample, this clonotype was seen a few times. V is TRBV6-1 and J is TRBJ2-1; D is ambiguous. With 6 bases removed from V and 6 bases from J, the gap between germline ends came to 15 bases. Germline lookup yields CDR1 MNHNS and CDR2 SASEGT. CDR3 length: 14 amino acids. The CDR3 sequence is CASSRNWFRNEQFF. DNA for the CDR3: TGTGCCAGCAGCAGGAATTGGTTTCGCAATGAGCAGTTCTTC.

The chain joins TRBV29-1 to TRBJ2-5; D remains unclear. Germline assignment: CDR1 SQVTM and CDR2 ANQGSEA. The CDR3 sequence is 14 residues long. V shed 1 base and J shed 2 bases, with 11 bases lying between them. In DNA form, the CDR3 reads TGCAGCGTTGAAGGAACACCCATACAAGAGACCCAGTACTTC. It encodes CSVEGTPIQETQYF.

This clonotype was seen a handful of times. The chain combines TRBV20-1 with TRBJ1-2, with TRBD1 identical over 7 bases. Unmatched junction bases numbered 10, after V lost 3 bases and J lost 6 bases. The CDR3 consists of 14 residues. The germline CDR1 and CDR2 sequences are DFQATT and SNEGSKA (reference sequence). CDR3 coding DNA: TGCAGTGCTAGGGGAATAACAGGGGCGGATGGCTACACCTTC. Residues: CSARGITGADGYTF.

This clonotype came up a few times. The V call is TRBV7-9, the J call TRBJ1-1; TRBD1 matches 8 bases. J gave up 1 base and V 3 bases, and 10 bases lay outside the gene matches. CDR1 SEHNR and CDR2 FQNEAQ come from the germline V gene (reference sequence). The CDR3 extends over 17 amino acids. The CDR3 loop is CASSFPGTGIPNTEAFF. DNA of the CDR3: TGTGCCAGCAGCTTCCCCGGGACAGGCATTCCGAACACTGAAGCTTTCTTT.

This clonotype has a count of ten or more. V gene TRBV6-6 combines with J gene TRBJ2-3; the D is unclear. V was pared by 6 bases and J by 0 bases, with 7 bases between. CDR3 size: 13 residues. Germline CDR1 MNHNY, CDR2 SVGAGI (reference sequence). DNA for the CDR3: TGTGCCAGCAGACTGACGAGCACAGATACGCAGTATTTT. This gives the protein CASRLTSTDTQYF.

This chain links TRBV6-2 or TRBV6-3 with TRBJ2-2, with 9 nucleotides matching TRBD1. With 6 bases clipped from V and 6 bases from J, the junction kept 11 bases outside the gene matches. The length of the CDR3 is 16 residues. Germline CDR1 is MNHEY and CDR2 is SVGEGT. The CDR3 DNA follows: TGTGCCAGCAGAACGACCACAGGGGGCGTACCCGGGGAGCTGTTTTTT. It yields the protein CASRTTTGGVPGELFF.

This rearrangement joins TRBV3-1 to TRBJ1-1, with unresolved D. There are 11 residues in the CDR3. Trimming removed 5 bases from V and 7 bases from J, with 8 bases in between. From germline, CDR1 is LGHDT and CDR2 YNNKEL (reference sequence). CDR3 sequence reads: CASSNGGEAFF. The DNA of the CDR3 is TGTGCCAGCAGCAACGGAGGTGAAGCTTTCTTT.

The chain uses TRBV20-1 and TRBJ2-4, with 14 nucleotides matching TRBD2. The assigned J gene may be wrong: the sequence end matches TRBJ2-7 better. The V gene's germline CDR1 is DFQATT and CDR2 SNEGSKA (reference sequence). The CDR3 sequence is 14 residues long. The CDR3 DNA is TGCAGTGCAGAGGGACTAGCGGGGGATCACGAGCAGTACTTC. This codes for CSAEGLAGDHEQYF.

This chain joins TRBV28 and TRBJ2-7; D is unclear. Germline CDR1 reads MDHEN; CDR2 reads SYDVKM. This CDR3 comprises 11 residues. Trimming cost V 3 bases and J 8 bases, with 8 bases left between them. CDR3 sequence: CASSFFSQQYF. DNA of the CDR3: TGTGCCAGCAGTTTCTTTTCGCAGCAGTACTTC. Full variable domain (remainder filled in from reference TRBV28 and TRBJ2-7): DVKVTQSSRYLVKRTGEKVFLECVQDMDHENMFWYRQDPGLGLRLIYFSYDVKMKEKGDIPEGYSVSREKKERFSLILESASTNQTSMYLCASSFFSQQYFGPGTRLTVT.

V is TRBV13 and J is TRBJ2-5, with 14 bases aligning to TRBD2. The CDR3 spans 15 residues. CDR1 is PRHDT, CDR2 FYEKMQ, per germline (reference sequence). Losses at the gene ends were 5 bases for V and 4 bases for J; bases not matched to a gene: 3. The CDR3, as DNA: TGTGCCAGCAGCATGGGACTAGCGGGGGCAGAGACCCAGTACTTC. Protein product: CASSMGLAGAETQYF. Together with reference TRBV13 and TRBJ2-5, the CDR3 gives the full variable domain: AAGVIQSPRHLIKEKRETATLKCYPIPRHDTVYWYQQGPGQDPQFLISFYEKMQSDKGSIPDRFSAQQFSDYHSELNMSSLELGDSALYFCASSMGLAGAETQYFGPGTRLLVL.

The chain uses TRBV12-3 or TRBV12-4 and TRBJ2-2; TRBD2 agrees at 9 bases. Unmatched junction bases numbered 14, after V lost 5 bases and J lost 4 bases. The CDR3 loop spans 18 amino acids. CDR3 sequence reads: CASSETLLSRGGTGELFF. CDR3 DNA: TGTGCCAGCAGTGAGACCTTGCTGTCGCGGGGGGGCACCGGGGAGCTGTTTTTT.

The chain combines TRBV11-3 with TRBJ2-1, with D perhaps TRBD1 or TRBD2 (6 bases each). The V and J ends lost 6 bases and 6 bases respectively, with 18 bases between them. The V gene's germline CDR1 is SGHNT and CDR2 YENEEA. The CDR3 is 15 residues long. This CDR3 reads CASSWGDTHCNEQFF. CDR3 in DNA: TGTGCCAGCAGTTGGGGGGACACCCATTGCAATGAGCAGTTCTTC.

This chain joins TRBV18 and TRBJ1-2, with D maybe TRBD1 (5 bases). CDR1 and CDR2 (germline): KGHSH, LQKENI. Trimming stripped 3 bases from V and 8 bases from J, with 13 bases between. The CDR3 extends over 13 amino acids. CDR3: CASSPEGDGGYTF. CDR3 in DNA: TGTGCCAGCTCACCTGAAGGGGACGGAGGCTACACCTTC.

This clonotype was counted a few times. V is TRBV7-8 and J is TRBJ2-7; TRBD1 aligns across 8 bases. CDR3 length: 16 amino acids. Trimming removed 5 bases from V and 0 bases from J; junction bases left unmatched: 9. CDR1 and CDR2 from the germline V gene are SGHVS and FQNEAQ. CDR3 coding DNA: TGTGCCAGCAGCCCGCAGGGACAGGTCCTCTCCTACGAGCAGTACTTC. Translated: CASSPQGQVLSYEQYF.

This clonotype showed up just a few times. The gene calls are TRBV6-5 and TRBJ2-5; perhaps D is TRBD1 or TRBD2 (5 bases each). With the DNA end fitting TRBJ2-7 better, the J assignment may be wrong. The CDR3 sequence is 15 residues long. Germline lookup yields CDR1 MNHEY and CDR2 SVGAGI. CDR3: CASRLAGTLQHEQYF. DNA for the CDR3: TGTGCCAGCAGGCTAGCAGGGACCCTTCAGCACGAGCAGTACTTC.

This clonotype was seen only a few times. Germline and junction disagree at one end, which may indicate a read error. The V call is TRBV20-1, the J call TRBJ2-5, with D maybe TRBD1 (5 bases). The CDR3 covers 13 residues. Per the germline V gene, CDR1 is DFQATT and CDR2 is SNEGSKA (reference sequence). This chain's CDR3 is CSAGAPGEEIQYF. The CDR3 DNA is TGCAGTGCTGGGGCCCCTGGGGAAGAGATCCAGTACTTC.